The 31 T cell receptor beta chains listed next were all sequenced from one sample in a study of blood T cells in healthy people across ages. A second roughly 6 to 12 cycle PCR used barcoded and J-beta primers. Via MiXCR, TCRdb re-called the 5' RACE reads, giving one row per CDR3 protein. Altogether about 780,000 distinct CDR3 sequences are present, about 62% being singletons, with the ten largest covering about 30%. Specimen: blood. These receptors were obtained from a man under 40 in good health.

The chain is built from TRBV6-5 and TRBJ1-2; possible D gene TRBD1, 5 bases. Trimming removed 2 bases at V and 8 bases at J, with 12 bases between. CDR1 and CDR2 (germline): MNHEY, SVGAGI. The CDR3 runs to 13 residues. The CDR3 spells CASSYHVGEGYTF. The CDR3, as DNA: TGTGCCAGCAGTTACCACGTGGGGGAGGGCTACACCTTC.

V gene TRBV12-3 or TRBV12-4 combines with J gene TRBJ2-5, with D perhaps TRBD2 (5 bases). The J call is doubtful: the DNA matches TRBJ2-7 better. The CDR3 extends over 15 amino acids. DNA for the CDR3: TGTGCCAGCAGTCGCCAACTAACGGGGAGATACGAGCAGTACTTC. Protein: CASSRQLTGRYEQYF.

The chain carries TRBV6-2 or TRBV6-3 and TRBJ2-3; weak D call: TRBD2 (7 bases). CDR3 size: 16 residues. V lost 2 bases and J lost 2, with 14 bases in between. CDR1 MNHEY and CDR2 SVGEGT come from the germline V gene. The CDR3 nucleotides are TGTGCCAGCAGTTACGGGGCGGGGGCGAACACAGATACGCAGTATTTT. Translating it yields CASSYGAGANTDTQYF.

This clonotype was seen a handful of times. This chain links TRBV5-1 with TRBJ2-1; 8 nucleotides agree with TRBD2. This CDR3 has 12 residues. Germline CDR1 reads SGHRS; CDR2 reads YFSETQ. The J segment lost 4 bases and the V segment lost 6 bases, leaving 0 bases of the junction unmatched. CDR3 DNA sequence: TGCGCCAGCACTAGCGGGTACAATGAGCAGTTCTTC. It yields the protein CASTSGYNEQFF.

This clonotype was detected only a few times. The junction differs from germline at one of its ends, possibly a read error. The chain joins TRBV29-1 to TRBJ2-7; maybe TRBD1 (5 bases). The CDR3 consists of 15 residues. Germline loops: CDR1 SQVTM, CDR2 ANQGSEA. CDR3 bases: TGCAGCGTCGAAGGTGGGGCAGTGGAGTCCTACGAGCAGTACTTC. Residues: CSVEGGAVESYEQYF.

The chain is built from TRBV28 and TRBJ1-5, with D uncertain. The germline CDR1 and CDR2 sequences are MDHEN and SYDVKM. This CDR3 has 16 amino acids. V lost 4 bases, J lost 5 bases, and 18 bases lay in between. The CDR3 DNA reads TGTGCCAGCAGTTCCTTTCAGTATCTGCATGATCAGCCCCAGCATTTT. As protein: CASSSFQYLHDQPQHF.

This sequence joins TRBV28 and TRBJ2-7; D uncertain. Trimming cost V 3 bases and J 3 bases, with 12 bases left between them. The CDR3 length is 14 residues. The germline CDR1 and CDR2 sequences are MDHEN and SYDVKM. Here the CDR3 reads CASSFTPGVYEQYF. The CDR3, as DNA: TGTGCCAGCAGTTTTACCCCAGGCGTCTACGAGCAGTACTTC.

Only a few counts were recorded for this clonotype. This chain links TRBV4-2 with TRBJ2-5; 7 bases are a match to TRBD1. V trimming: 4 bases; J trimming: 2 bases; junction bases outside the gene matches: 4. This CDR3 is built from 14 residues. The germline CDR1 and CDR2 sequences are LGHNA and YNFKEQ. The CDR3 nucleotides read TGTGCCAGCAGCCCGCAGGGACAGCAAGAGACCCAGTACTTC. Translation gives CASSPQGQQETQYF.

CDR3 nucleotides: TGTGCCAGCATTGGGCACAGCTCCTACAATGAGCAGTTCTTC. It translates to CASIGHSSYNEQFF. The chain uses TRBV9 and TRBJ2-1; D gene ambiguous. V was trimmed by 6 bases and J by 0 bases, leaving 10 bases between them. This CDR3 is built from 14 residues. The germline V gene has CDR1 SGDLS and CDR2 YYNGEE. The full variable domain, completed using reference TRBV9 and TRBJ2-1, is DSGVTQTPKHLITATGQRVTLRCSPRSGDLSVYWYQQSLDQGLQFLIQYYNGEERAKGNILERFSAQQFPDLHSELNLSSLELGDSALYFCASIGHSSYNEQFFGPGTRLTVL.

Only a few counts were recorded for this clonotype. This chain uses TRBV7-4 with TRBJ2-7; tentatively, D is TRBD1 (5 bases). CDR3 length: 14 residues. CDR1 is SGHVT, CDR2 SQSDAQ, per germline. Between the trimmed V and J ends, which lost 6 bases and 7 bases, there was a span of 19 bases. In DNA, the CDR3 is TGTGCCAGCAGTGATAAAGCAGGGTACGTGGAGCAGTACTTC. The encoded protein is CASSDKAGYVEQYF.

The rearrangement joins TRBV5-1 to TRBJ2-1, with D hard to call. This CDR3 is built from 13 residues. CDR1 SGHRS and CDR2 YFSETQ come from the germline V gene. Trimming pared 4 bases from V and 8 bases from J, leaving 13 bases between. The CDR3 reads CASSKPPTDEQFF. The CDR3 bases are TGCGCCAGCAGCAAACCACCAACAGATGAGCAGTTCTTC.

J is TRBJ1-2 and V is TRBV25-1; D is perhaps TRBD1 (6 bases). CDR3 length equals 14 residues. Trimming took 1 base from V and 5 from J, leaving 11 bases between them. Per the germline V gene, CDR1 is MGHDK and CDR2 is SYGVNS. The DNA of the CDR3 is TGTGCCAGCAGTGAATTTGGGGGGCTTTATGGCTACACCTTC. Translation gives CASSEFGGLYGYTF.

In this sample, this clonotype turned up a few times. The genes are TRBV6-6 and TRBJ2-4, with D unresolved. TRBJ2-7 matches the DNA end more closely, so the J call is doubtful. The CDR3 runs 12 residues. Germline V lookup: CDR1 MNHNY, CDR2 SVGAGI (reference sequence). The CDR3 region has the DNA TGTGCCAGCAGTTACTCGAGAGACGAGCAGTACTTC. It is translated as CASSYSRDEQYF.

This chain uses TRBV12-3 or TRBV12-4 with TRBJ2-1; D is possibly TRBD1 or TRBD2 (6 bases each). V was cut by 6 bases and J by 4 bases, with 19 bases left in between. This CDR3 spans 16 amino acids. The CDR3 bases are TGTGCCAGCAGCAAGGTAGGGGGGAGGCTGTACAATGAGCAGTTCTTC. Translation gives CASSKVGGRLYNEQFF.

The chain is built from TRBV7-2 and TRBJ2-4, with 9 bases lining up with TRBD2. In germline, CDR1 is SGHTA, CDR2 FQGNSA. Unmatched junction bases numbered 7, after V lost 1 base and J lost 0 bases. CDR3 length equals 18 residues. CDR3 protein: CASSLVGRGGVAKNIQYF. CDR3 nucleotide sequence: TGTGCCAGCAGCTTAGTGGGGCGGGGGGGAGTAGCCAAAAACATTCAGTACTTC.

The chain links TRBV7-2 to TRBJ1-1, with D possibly matching TRBD1 (6 bases). V was clipped by 1 base and J by 8 bases, with 14 bases between them. This CDR3 has 14 amino acids. CDR1 and CDR2 (germline): SGHTA, FQGNSA. The CDR3 region is CASSLGGRGTEAFF. CDR3 DNA: TGTGCCAGCAGCTTAGGGGGGCGCGGCACCGAAGCTTTCTTT.

This chain links TRBV7-2 with TRBJ2-3; D perhaps matches TRBD2 (5 bases). CDR1 and CDR2 from the germline V gene are SGHTA and FQGNSA. Trimming pared 3 bases from V and 6 bases from J, leaving 13 bases between. The CDR3 spans 14 residues. CDR3 protein: CASSLTGKTDTQYF. CDR3 coding DNA: TGTGCCAGCAGCTTGACGGGGAAGACGGATACGCAGTATTTT. The full variable domain, with the rest looked up from reference TRBV7-2 and TRBJ2-3, is GAGVSQSPSNKVTEKGKDVELRCDPISGHTALYWYRQSLGQGLEFLIYFQGNSAPDKSGLPSDRFSAERTGGSVSTLTIQRTQQEDSAVYLCASSLTGKTDTQYFGPGTRLTVL.

The chain is built from TRBV6-1 and TRBJ2-7; D remains ambiguous. Per the germline V gene, CDR1 is MNHNS and CDR2 is SASEGT. The CDR3 is 14 amino acids. The ends were cut back, 5 bases at V and 1 base at J, with 12 bases in the middle. CDR3 in amino acids: CASSPTAPSYEQYF. CDR3 DNA sequence: TGTGCCAGCAGTCCAACAGCCCCTTCCTACGAGCAGTACTTC.

J is TRBJ2-1 and V is TRBV29-1, with 7 bases lining up with TRBD1. The CDR3 consists of 11 residues. J lost 6 bases, V lost 7 bases, and 3 bases had no gene match. The V gene's germline CDR1 is SQVTM and CDR2 ANQGSEA. CDR3: CSAYRGNEQFF. In DNA, the CDR3 is TGCAGCGCCTACAGGGGCAATGAGCAGTTCTTC.

The chain has TRBV10-3 and TRBJ2-2; D gene ambiguous. There are 13 residues in the CDR3. Trimming left V 5 bases short and J 8 bases short, with 12 bases between. The germline gives CDR1 ENHRY, CDR2 SYGVKD. CDR3 coding DNA: TGTGCCATCAGTCCCAAGATTCCGGGGGAGCTGTTTTTT. Translated, it gives CAISPKIPGELFF.

This chain links TRBV7-8 with TRBJ2-7; 10 bases line up with TRBD1. The CDR3 loop spans 15 amino acids. CDR1 and CDR2 from the germline V gene are SGHVS and FQNEAQ. The trim removed 5 bases at V and 4 bases at J, leaving 8 bases unmatched. CDR3 DNA: TGTGCCAGCAGCGCAGGGACAGGGGCTAGGTACGAGCAGTACTTC. Translating it yields CASSAGTGARYEQYF. Full variable domain (missing parts from reference TRBV7-8 and TRBJ2-7): GAGVSQSPRYKVAKRGQDVALRCDPISGHVSLFWYQQALGQGPEFLTYFQNEAQLDKSGLPSDRFFAERPEGSVSTLKIQRTQQEDSAVYLCASSAGTGARYEQYFGPGTRLTVT.

The chain recombines TRBV13 with TRBJ2-7; 9 bases are a match to TRBD2. The CDR3 is made up of 13 amino acids. J was trimmed by 5 bases and V by 3 bases; bases with no gene match: 2. Per the germline V gene, CDR1 is PRHDT and CDR2 is FYEKMQ (reference sequence). CDR3: CASSFGTSNEQYF. In nucleotides, the CDR3 is TGTGCCAGCAGCTTCGGGACTAGCAACGAGCAGTACTTC.

The V and J genes are TRBV6-2 or TRBV6-3 and TRBJ1-5; D is undetermined. The V gene's germline CDR1 is MNHEY and CDR2 SVGEGT. The V gene lost 6 bases and the J gene lost 3 bases, with 12 bases spanning the gap. This CDR3 has 14 residues. The CDR3 here is CASSLGSNNQPQHF. The CDR3 coding sequence is TGTGCCAGCAGCCTGGGATCAAACAATCAGCCCCAGCATTTT.

The count of this clonotype is one. The genes are TRBV29-1 and TRBJ2-5; the match to TRBD1 covers 8 bases. Germline assignment: CDR1 SQVTM and CDR2 ANQGSEA. V lost 7 bases and J lost 1; bases outside the gene matches: 8. This CDR3 is built from 14 residues. CDR3 sequence: CSASLRGPQETQYF. Written as DNA, the CDR3 is TGCAGCGCCTCACTCAGGGGGCCCCAAGAGACCCAGTACTTC.

The genes are TRBV29-1 and TRBJ2-3; TRBD2 matches 10 bases. Germline assignment: CDR1 SQVTM and CDR2 ANQGSEA. Trimming took 4 bases from V and 6 from J; bases not matched to a gene: 4. The CDR3 loop spans 13 amino acids. This CDR3 reads CSVGASGSDTQYF. CDR3 coding DNA: TGCAGCGTTGGGGCTAGCGGGAGTGATACGCAGTATTTT.

The rearrangement joins TRBV29-1 to TRBJ1-1; D possibly corresponds to TRBD1 (6 bases). Trimming cost V 3 bases and J 4 bases, with 9 bases left between them. CDR1 SQVTM and CDR2 ANQGSEA come from the germline V gene. The CDR3 has 12 residues. The CDR3: CSVDTGPTEAFF. As DNA, the CDR3 is TGCAGCGTTGATACAGGGCCCACTGAAGCTTTCTTT.

The chain links TRBV6-2 or TRBV6-3 to TRBJ2-1; TRBD1 aligns across 10 bases. V was pared by 0 bases and J by 8 bases, with 4 bases of the junction left unmatched. This CDR3 comprises 15 residues. The germline CDR1 and CDR2 sequences are MNHEY and SVGEGT. The CDR3 DNA follows: TGTGCCAGCAGTTACTCTCGACAGGGGGCGGATGAGCAGTTCTTC. Residues: CASSYSRQGADEQFF.

In regard to this clonotype: A much larger clone differs from this one at a single base, so this may be a read error. The chain links TRBV2 to TRBJ2-3; 9 bases are shared with TRBD2. The V and J ends lost 4 bases and 2 bases, in that order; junction bases with no gene match: 4. The germline CDR1 and CDR2 sequences are SNHLY and FYNNEI. This CDR3 has 15 residues. This CDR3 is CASSATSGNTDTQYF. The DNA for the CDR3 is TGTGCCAGCAGTGCGACTAGCGGAAACACAGATACGCAGTATTTT.

V and J are TRBV5-4 and TRBJ1-2; 8 bases agree with TRBD1. J gave up 6 bases and V 4 bases, and 8 bases lay outside the gene matches. This CDR3 spans 14 amino acids. Germline CDR1 reads SGHNT; CDR2 reads YYREEE (reference sequence). Written as DNA, the CDR3 is TGTGCCAGCAGCGAAGGACAGGGAAGCAATGGCTACACCTTC. This sequence encodes CASSEGQGSNGYTF.

The chain links TRBV5-1 to TRBJ1-4; D unresolved. The CDR3 runs to 14 residues. V lost 7 bases and J 10 bases, leaving 20 bases between the germline ends. CDR1 and CDR2 from the germline V gene are SGHRS and YFSETQ. The CDR3 reads CASSSGSENGKLFF. As DNA, the CDR3 is TGCGCCAGCTCGTCGGGGTCGGAAAACGGAAAACTGTTTTTT.

CDR3 amino acids: CSASPGTEYNEQFF. In nucleotides, the CDR3 is TGCAGTGCTAGCCCCGGGACAGAGTACAATGAGCAGTTCTTC. This rearrangement joins TRBV20-1 to TRBJ2-1; TRBD1 aligns across 7 bases. This CDR3 region has 14 residues. Germline assignment: CDR1 DFQATT and CDR2 SNEGSKA (reference sequence). V lost 3 bases to trimming and J lost 4 bases; unmatched junction nucleotides: 6.